This T cell receptor beta chain was identified in a study of beta chain features in type 1 diabetes. Points from the study as a whole: Lower insertion and higher deletion counts appeared at VDJ junctions in type 1 diabetes patients. There was a moderate but significant shortening of TCRB CDR3s in all four CD4+ subsets of Type 1 diabetes patients.

The CDR3 consists of 11 residues. Trimming removed 3 bases from V and 2 bases from J, with 5 bases in between. Germline V gene lookup returns CDR1 DFQATT and CDR2 SNEGSKA (reference sequence). The investigators reverse transcribed all of the isolated RNA, so they sequenced expressed TCRB transcripts. Using immunoSEQ multiplex PCR, the repertoire was profiled, and TCRdb retains in-frame clones only, with some absent. Of under 900,000 clones in the sample, roughly 15% were seen once. Stem cell-like memory, regulatory, central memory and naive CD4+ cells were sorted via CD45RO/CCR7/CD25/CD127/CD95/CD27. Sorted populations all had greater than 98% purity. About this clone: The target antigen is unknown. Distinct nucleotide sequences in the sample also encode this CDR3.

Sequenced input: naive CD4+ T cells from blood. This chain joins TRBV20-1 and TRBJ2-7; D possibly uses TRBD1 or TRBD2 (5 bases each). This TCR came from a woman aged 18 to 35 in good health. The CDR3 here is CSARGAYEQYF. CDR3 nucleotide sequence: TGCAGTGCTAGGGGGGCCTACGAGCAGTACTTC.